This TCR beta chain emerged from a study of shared clonotypes between healthy human individuals. At the level of the study: CD4 naive and memory got three plates each, CD8 naive two, CD8 memory one. General study results and limits: Estimated richness was generally greater in naive than memory subsets.

Genomic DNA from each subset was divided evenly over several immunoSEQ plates. Some clones are missing from TCRdb's copy, which holds only in-frame ones; the method was immunoSEQ multiplex PCR. The data contain 760,000 or so clones, just over 95% of them seen just once; the ten biggest clones take up under 0.3%. Germline CDR1 is SGHAT and CDR2 is FQNNGV. V dropped 4 bases and J dropped 5 bases, with 8 bases sitting between them. The CDR3 has 12 residues. CD45RO-negative cells were positively selected for CCR7, leaving out terminally differentiated effector memory CD45RA+ cells. Comments on this clone: Its antigen is not identified.

V usage is TRBV11-2 and J usage is TRBJ1-1, with D uncertain. The specimen was naive CD8+ T cells sorted from blood. This TCR was sampled from a man aged 25-40 years in good health. CDR3 nucleotide sequence: TGTGCCAGCAGCTCTTTTGGTACTGAAGCTTTCTTT. Translated, it gives CASSSFGTEAFF. Combining the CDR3 with reference TRBV11-2 and TRBJ1-1 gives the whole variable domain EAGVAQSPRYKIIEKRQSVAFWCNPISGHATLYWYQQILGQGPKLLIQFQNNGVVDDSQLPKDRFSAERLKGVDSTLKIQPAKLEDSAVYLCASSSFGTEAFFGQGTRLTVV.